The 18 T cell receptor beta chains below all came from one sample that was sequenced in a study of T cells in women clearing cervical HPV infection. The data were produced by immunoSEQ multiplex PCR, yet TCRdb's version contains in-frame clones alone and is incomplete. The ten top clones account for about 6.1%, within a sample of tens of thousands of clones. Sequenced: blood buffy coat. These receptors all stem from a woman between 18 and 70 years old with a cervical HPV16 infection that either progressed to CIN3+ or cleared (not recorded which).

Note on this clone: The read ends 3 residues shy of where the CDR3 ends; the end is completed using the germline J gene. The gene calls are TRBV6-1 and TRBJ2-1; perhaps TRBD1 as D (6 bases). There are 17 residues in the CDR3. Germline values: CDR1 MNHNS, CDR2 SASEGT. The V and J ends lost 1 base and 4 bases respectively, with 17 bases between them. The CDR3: CASSEGWGQGPYNEQFF. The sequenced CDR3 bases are TGTGCCAGCAGTGAAGGGTGGGGGCAGGGCCCTTACAATGAG.

CDR3 amino acids: CASSGRDREGNEQFF. The covered CDR3 bases are TGTGCCAGCAGTGGCCGGGACAGGGAGGGTAATGAG. This chain links TRBV2 with TRBJ2-1; 9 bases agree with TRBD1. The sequenced fragment ends 3 residues before the CDR3 boundary, so the rest is inferred from the germline J gene. Germline V CDR1 and CDR2: SNHLY, FYNNEI. The CDR3 spans 15 residues. The ends lost 4 bases at V and 7 bases at J; junction bases unmatched: 8.

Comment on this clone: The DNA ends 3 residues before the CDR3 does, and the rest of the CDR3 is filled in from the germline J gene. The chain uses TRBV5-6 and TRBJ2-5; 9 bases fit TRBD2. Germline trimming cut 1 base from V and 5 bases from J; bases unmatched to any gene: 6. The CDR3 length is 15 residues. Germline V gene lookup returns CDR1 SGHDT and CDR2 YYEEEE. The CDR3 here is CASSLIAGVMETQYF. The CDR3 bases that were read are TGTGCCAGCAGCTTGATAGCGGGGGTGATGGAGACC.

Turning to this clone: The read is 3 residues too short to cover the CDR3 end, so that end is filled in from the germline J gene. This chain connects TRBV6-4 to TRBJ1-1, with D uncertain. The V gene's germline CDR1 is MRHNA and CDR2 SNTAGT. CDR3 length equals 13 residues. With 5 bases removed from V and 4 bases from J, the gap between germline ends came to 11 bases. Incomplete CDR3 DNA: TGTGCCAGCAGTTCCGCAGAGAGCACTGAA. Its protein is CASSSAESTE. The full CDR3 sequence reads CASSSAESTEAFF.

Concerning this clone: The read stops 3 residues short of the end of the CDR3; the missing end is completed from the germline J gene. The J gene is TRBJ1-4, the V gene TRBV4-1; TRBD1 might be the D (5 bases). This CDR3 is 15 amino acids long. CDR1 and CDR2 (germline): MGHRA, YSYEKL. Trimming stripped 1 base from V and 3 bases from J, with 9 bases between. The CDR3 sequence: CASSQVAGSNEKLFF. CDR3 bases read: TGCGCCAGCAGCCAAGTTGCAGGGTCTAATGAAAAA.

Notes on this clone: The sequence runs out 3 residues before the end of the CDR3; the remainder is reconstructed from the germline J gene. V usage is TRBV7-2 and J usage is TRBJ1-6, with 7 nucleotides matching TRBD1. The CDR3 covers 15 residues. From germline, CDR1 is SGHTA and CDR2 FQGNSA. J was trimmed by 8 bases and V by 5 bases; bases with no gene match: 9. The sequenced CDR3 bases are TGTGCCAGCAGCCTAGGGGGCGCCAAGGATTCACCC. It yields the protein CASSLGGAKDSP. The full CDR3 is CASSLGGAKDSPLHF.

The sequenced part of the CDR3 DNA is TGTGCCAGCAGCCTGACTACAGGGGCGGAGACC. Translated: CASSLTTGAET. The entire CDR3 is CASSLTTGAETQYF. The V and J genes are TRBV12-3 or TRBV12-4 and TRBJ2-5, with 7 bases that match TRBD1. The read comes to an end 3 residues before the CDR3 does, leaving the germline J gene to fill in the end. The CDR3 runs 14 residues. V lost 6 bases and J lost 5; bases outside the gene matches: 9.

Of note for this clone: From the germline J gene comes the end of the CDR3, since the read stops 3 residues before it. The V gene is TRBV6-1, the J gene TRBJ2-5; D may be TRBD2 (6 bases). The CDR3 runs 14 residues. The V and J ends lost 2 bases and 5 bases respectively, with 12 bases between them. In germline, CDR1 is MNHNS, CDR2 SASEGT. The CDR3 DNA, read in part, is TGTGCCAGCAGTGAAAGGCGGGGTATGGAGACC. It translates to CASSERRGMET. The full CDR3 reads CASSERRGMETQYF.

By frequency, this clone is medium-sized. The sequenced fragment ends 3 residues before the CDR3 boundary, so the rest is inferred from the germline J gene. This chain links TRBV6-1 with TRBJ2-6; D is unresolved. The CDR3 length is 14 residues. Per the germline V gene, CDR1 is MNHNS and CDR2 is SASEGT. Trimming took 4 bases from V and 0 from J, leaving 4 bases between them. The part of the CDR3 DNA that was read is TGTGCCAGCAGTGGTATCTCTGGGGCCAACGTC. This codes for CASSGISGANV. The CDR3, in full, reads CASSGISGANVLTF.

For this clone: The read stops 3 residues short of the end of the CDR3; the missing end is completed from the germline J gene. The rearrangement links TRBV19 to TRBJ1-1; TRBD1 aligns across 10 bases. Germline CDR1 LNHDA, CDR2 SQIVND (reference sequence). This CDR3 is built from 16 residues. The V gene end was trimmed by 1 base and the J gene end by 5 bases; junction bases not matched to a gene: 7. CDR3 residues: CASSIGPDRGGTEAFF. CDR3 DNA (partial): TGTGCCAGTAGTATAGGACCGGACAGGGGGGGAACTGAA.

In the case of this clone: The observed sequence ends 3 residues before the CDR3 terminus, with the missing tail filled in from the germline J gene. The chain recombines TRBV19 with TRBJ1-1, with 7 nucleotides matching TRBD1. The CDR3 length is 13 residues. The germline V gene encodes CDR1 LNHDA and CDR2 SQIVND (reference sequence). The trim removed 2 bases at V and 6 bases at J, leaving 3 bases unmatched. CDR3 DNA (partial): TGTGCCAGTAGTATATCACAGGGGCCTGAA. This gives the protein CASSISQGPE. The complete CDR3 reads CASSISQGPEAFF.

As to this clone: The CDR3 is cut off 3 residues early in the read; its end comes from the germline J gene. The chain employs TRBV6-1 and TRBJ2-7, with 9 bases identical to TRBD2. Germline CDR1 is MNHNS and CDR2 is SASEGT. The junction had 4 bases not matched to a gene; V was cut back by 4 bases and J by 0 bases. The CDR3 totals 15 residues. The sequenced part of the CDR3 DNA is TGTGCCAGCAGTGTCGAAGCGGGGGGCTCCTACGAG. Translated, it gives CASSVEAGGSYE. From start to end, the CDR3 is CASSVEAGGSYEQYF.

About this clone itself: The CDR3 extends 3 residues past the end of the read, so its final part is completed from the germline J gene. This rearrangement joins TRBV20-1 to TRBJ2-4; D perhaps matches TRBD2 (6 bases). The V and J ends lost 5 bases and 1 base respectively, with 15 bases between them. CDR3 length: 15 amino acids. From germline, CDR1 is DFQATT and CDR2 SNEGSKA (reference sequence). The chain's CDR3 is CSAATSVGAKNIQYF. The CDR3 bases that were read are TGCAGTGCTGCGACTAGTGTGGGGGCCAAAAACATT.

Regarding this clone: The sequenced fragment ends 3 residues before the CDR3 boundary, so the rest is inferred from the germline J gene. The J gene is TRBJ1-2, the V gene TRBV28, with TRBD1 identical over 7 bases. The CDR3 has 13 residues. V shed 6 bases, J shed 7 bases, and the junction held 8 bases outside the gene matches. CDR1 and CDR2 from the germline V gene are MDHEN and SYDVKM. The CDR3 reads CASRPQGIGGYTF. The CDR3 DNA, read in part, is TGTGCCAGCAGACCACAGGGGATAGGTGGC.

The CDR3 protein is CASSFGQGAVTEAFF. CDR3 DNA, as far as it was read: TGTGCCAGCAGCTTCGGACAGGGGGCAGTCACTGAA. The chain recombines TRBV7-6 with TRBJ1-1, with 11 nucleotides matching TRBD1. The read ends 3 residues before the CDR3 terminus; that terminus is restored from the germline J gene. This CDR3 spans 15 amino acids. Germline CDR1 reads SGHVS; CDR2 reads FNYEAQ. V lost 3 bases to trimming and J lost 4 bases; unmatched junction nucleotides: 4.

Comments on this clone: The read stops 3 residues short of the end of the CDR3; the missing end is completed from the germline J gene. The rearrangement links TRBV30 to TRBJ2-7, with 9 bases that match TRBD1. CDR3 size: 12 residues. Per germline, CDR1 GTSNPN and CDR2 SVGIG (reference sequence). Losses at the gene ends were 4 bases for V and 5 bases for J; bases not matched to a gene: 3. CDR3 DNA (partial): TGTGCCTGGACAACAGGGGGCGACGAG. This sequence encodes CAWTTGGDE. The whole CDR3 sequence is CAWTTGGDEQYF.

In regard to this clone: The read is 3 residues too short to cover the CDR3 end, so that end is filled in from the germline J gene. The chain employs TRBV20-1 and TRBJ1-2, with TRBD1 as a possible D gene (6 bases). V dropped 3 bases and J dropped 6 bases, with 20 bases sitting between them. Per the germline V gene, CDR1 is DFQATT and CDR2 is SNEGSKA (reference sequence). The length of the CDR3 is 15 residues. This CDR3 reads CSASDRDTKWDGYTF. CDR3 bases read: TGCAGTGCTAGTGACCGGGACACCAAGTGGGATGGC.

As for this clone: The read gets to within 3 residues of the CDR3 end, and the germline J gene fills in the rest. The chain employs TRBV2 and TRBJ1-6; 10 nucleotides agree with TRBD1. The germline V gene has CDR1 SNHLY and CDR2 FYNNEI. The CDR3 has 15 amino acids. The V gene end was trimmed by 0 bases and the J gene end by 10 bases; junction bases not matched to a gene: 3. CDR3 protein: CASSEAGDRGSPLHF. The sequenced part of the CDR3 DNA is TGTGCCAGCAGTGAAGCAGGGGACAGGGGATCACCC.